This TCR beta chain derives from a study of T cells expressing NK-cell markers. This CDR3 is built from 17 residues. The germline V gene encodes CDR1 LGHNA and CDR2 YSLEER. Each CDR3 protein gets one entry in TCRdb, which reprocessed the 5' RACE reads and gives no DNA. In all, the sample yields about 450,000 distinct CDR3 sequences. The chain links TRBV4-3 to TRBJ2-7; absent DNA, TCRdb's TRBD2 call cannot be checked. The TCR comes from a woman aged 18 to 75 in good health. Material for sequencing was blood T cells: a sorted CD56 or NKG2C T cell subset, CD4+ or CD8+ T cells, or bulk PBMC T cells (not recorded which). CDR3 in amino acids: CASSQDLGGGSLGEQYF.